This TCR beta chain was sequenced for a study of blood T cell repertoires in COVID-19. Data came from immunoSEQ multiplex PCR; TCRdb stores just in-frame clones and leaves some out. The sample has 120,000 or so clones, 79% seen once. The CDR3 totals 15 residues. The trim removed 1 base at V and 6 bases at J, leaving 5 bases unmatched. Per the germline V gene, CDR1 is SNHLY and CDR2 is FYNNEI. The chain has TRBV2 and TRBJ1-2, with 10 bases lining up with TRBD1. This TCR was sampled from a man in his forties with active or convalescent COVID-19. Source material: peripheral blood. DNA for the CDR3: TGTGCCAGCAGTGAAGGCGGGACAGGGGCCGATGGCTACACCTTC. Residues: CASSEGGTGADGYTF.